Each of the 21 T cell receptor beta chains below was sequenced from the same sample in a study of OX40 agonist ivuxolimab in advanced cancers. The protocol used for the library was the immunoSEQ multiplex PCR assay. The table was pulled from immuneACCESS by TCRdb, which kept in-frame rearrangements only. Such tables lose some clones; where checked, under half of the loss comes from unresolved V genes, and the rest has no known cause. The sample table lists 65,000 to 90,000 clones, about four fifths of them with a count of one. The ten top clones hold under 3.5% of the sample. The sample in question was CD4+ or CD8+ T cells sorted from blood, obtained in a trial of the OX40 agonist ivuxolimab. The receptors stem from an adult with an advanced solid tumor such as melanoma, head and neck, liver or kidney cancer.

The rearrangement links TRBV9 to TRBJ2-3; a possible D gene is TRBD1 (6 bases). The CDR3 has 18 residues. The V gene lost 1 base and the J gene lost 0 bases, with 18 bases spanning the gap. Germline V CDR1 and CDR2: SGDLS, YYNGEE. The CDR3 bases are TGTGCCAGCAGCGTATCGGGACACTTGAGCATTAGCACAGATACGCAGTATTTT. It yields the protein CASSVSGHLSISTDTQYF. The variable domain in full, with the rest retrieved from reference TRBV9 and TRBJ2-3, is DSGVTQTPKHLITATGQRVTLRCSPRSGDLSVYWYQQSLDQGLQFLIQYYNGEERAKGNILERFSAQQFPDLHSELNLSSLELGDSALYFCASSVSGHLSISTDTQYFGPGTRLTVL.

The chain uses TRBV6-5 and TRBJ1-2; D gene unclear. Per germline, CDR1 MNHEY and CDR2 SVGAGI. The CDR3 runs to 11 residues. V lost 0 bases, J lost 8 bases, and 4 bases lay in between. In nucleotides, the CDR3 is TGTGCCAGCAGTTACTCGTGGGGCTACACCTTC. Its translation is CASSYSWGYTF.

This clone appeared a single time. The sample holds other DNA sequences that translate to the same CDR3. The rearrangement joins TRBV28 to TRBJ2-7, with TRBD2 matching 8 bases. Germline loops: CDR1 MDHEN, CDR2 SYDVKM. This CDR3 contains 15 residues. CDR3 loop: CASSPRTIAGYEQYV. The CDR3 coding sequence is TGCGCCAGCAGTCCCCGGACCATAGCGGGATACGAGCAGTACGTC.

The chain carries TRBV4-1 and TRBJ2-3; tentative D call: TRBD1 (5 bases). The CDR3 consists of 17 residues. The germline V and J ends were trimmed by 0 bases and 6 bases, with 19 bases remaining between them. Germline assignment: CDR1 MGHRA and CDR2 YSYEKL. This CDR3 reads CASSQDSRPGRVDTQYF. The CDR3 bases are TGCGCCAGCAGCCAAGATTCTAGGCCAGGGCGTGTGGATACGCAGTATTTT.

The chain joins TRBV28 to TRBJ1-1, with 7 bases fitting TRBD1. Looked up from germline, CDR1 is MDHEN and CDR2 is SYDVKM. The CDR3 sequence is 14 residues long. J gave up 5 bases and V 7 bases, and 10 bases lay outside the gene matches. CDR3 bases: TGTGCCAGCACCCTTCAGGGGGGATGGACTGAAGCTTTCTTT. Protein: CASTLQGGWTEAFF.

The V call is TRBV11-2, the J call TRBJ2-3; maybe TRBD2 (6 bases). Trimming took 6 bases from V and 1 from J, leaving 11 bases between them. The CDR3 runs 14 residues. From germline, CDR1 is SGHAT and CDR2 FQNNGV. The CDR3 protein is CASSRDSGTDTQYF. CDR3 nucleotide sequence: TGTGCCAGCAGTCGGGACTCGGGCACAGATACGCAGTATTTT.

The CDR3 DNA reads TGTGCCAGCAGTTTCCAAAGCGGGGGCCCGAAAAACATTCAGTACTTC. Its translation is CASSFQSGGPKNIQYF. This rearrangement joins TRBV28 to TRBJ2-4, with 8 positions matching TRBD2. Trimming cost V 3 bases and J 4 bases; bases outside gene matches: 8. The CDR3 contains 16 residues. From germline, CDR1 is MDHEN and CDR2 SYDVKM.

The gene calls are TRBV5-5 and TRBJ2-7; weak D call: TRBD1 (6 bases). Germline CDR1 and CDR2: SGHKS and YYEKEE (reference sequence). The CDR3 runs 14 residues. V lost 0 bases to trimming and J lost 2 bases, with 9 bases between them. CDR3 DNA: TGTGCCAGCAGCTTGGCAGGGGCCGCCTACGAGCAGTACGTC. Protein sequence: CASSLAGAAYEQYV.

The rearrangement uses TRBV7-2 and TRBJ1-1; 7 bases agree with TRBD1. Germline values: CDR1 SGHTA, CDR2 FQGNSA. The CDR3 is 14 residues long. The V and J ends lost 4 bases and 6 bases, in that order; junction bases with no gene match: 8. For the CDR3, the DNA is TGTGCCAGCAGCTCATCAGGGGGTACCGCTGAAGCTTTCTTT. Residues: CASSSSGGTAEAFF.

This sequence joins TRBV18 and TRBJ1-1; D might be TRBD1 (5 bases). The CDR3 sequence is 14 residues long. Between the trimmed V and J ends, which lost 5 bases and 1 base, there was a span of 11 bases. The V gene's germline CDR1 is KGHSH and CDR2 LQKENI. As DNA, the CDR3 is TGTGCCAGCTCAGTGGGGGGAGCGAACACTGAAGCTTTCTTT. Translated, it gives CASSVGGANTEAFF.

The V gene is TRBV11-2, the J gene TRBJ2-2, with D perhaps matching TRBD1 or TRBD2 (5 bases each). The CDR3 is 15 amino acids. Deletions cut 3 bases from V and 5 bases from J, with 13 bases between. Germline assignment: CDR1 SGHAT and CDR2 FQNNGV. CDR3 sequence reads: CASSFHGTQTGELFF. The CDR3 DNA reads as TGTGCCAGCAGCTTCCACGGGACGCAGACCGGGGAGCTGTTTTTT. Complete variable domain (other parts from reference TRBV11-2 and TRBJ2-2): EAGVAQSPRYKIIEKRQSVAFWCNPISGHATLYWYQQILGQGPKLLIQFQNNGVVDDSQLPKDRFSAERLKGVDSTLKIQPAKLEDSAVYLCASSFHGTQTGELFFGEGSRLTVL.

DNA of the CDR3: TGTGCCAGCAGCGGTATGACAGGGTATACAGAAAAACTGTTTTTT. Its translation is CASSGMTGYTEKLFF. The chain combines TRBV5-8 with TRBJ1-4, with 7 bases aligning to TRBD1. Germline CDR1 and CDR2: SGHTS and YDEGEE. The CDR3 totals 15 residues. V shed 4 bases and J 8 bases; nucleotides not matched to a gene: 11. The whole variable domain, remainder taken from reference TRBV5-8 and TRBJ1-4, is EAGVTQSPTHLIKTRGQQATLRCSPISGHTSVYWYQQALGLGLQFLLWYDEGEERNRGNFPPRFSGRQFPNYSSELNVNALELEDSALYLCASSGMTGYTEKLFFGSGTQLSVL.

V usage is TRBV20-1 and J usage is TRBJ2-5, with no clear D. Trimming took 6 bases from V and 5 from J, leaving 10 bases between them. CDR3 length: 11 residues. The germline V gene encodes CDR1 DFQATT and CDR2 SNEGSKA (reference sequence). CDR3: CSATAGETQYF. In DNA, the CDR3 is TGCAGTGCGACCGCCGGGGAGACCCAGTACTTC.

This chain joins TRBV2 and TRBJ1-1; D is unresolved. Deletions cut 3 bases from V and 1 base from J, with 6 bases between. CDR1 and CDR2 (germline): SNHLY, FYNNEI. This CDR3 is 13 amino acids long. In DNA form, the CDR3 reads TGTGCCAGCAGTGAGAGGGAGAACACTGAAGCTTTCTTT. Translated: CASSERENTEAFF.

The chain links TRBV6-5 to TRBJ2-2; D gene uncertain. Germline CDR1 reads MNHEY; CDR2 reads SVGAGI. The ends were cut back, 4 bases at V and 4 bases at J, with 7 bases in the middle. The CDR3 length is 13 residues. The CDR3 sequence: CASSLLLTGELFF. In DNA form, the CDR3 reads TGTGCCAGCAGTTTACTCCTCACCGGGGAGCTGTTTTTT.

This clone was counted between two and nine times. The genes are TRBV19 and TRBJ1-5; the D is unclear. From germline, CDR1 is LNHDA and CDR2 SQIVND (reference sequence). Trimming cost V 5 bases and J 0 bases, with 8 bases left between them. There are 14 residues in the CDR3. CDR3 protein: CASSLEGSNQPQHF. CDR3 DNA sequence: TGTGCCAGTAGTCTCGAGGGTAGCAATCAGCCCCAGCATTTT.

The rearrangement uses TRBV6-5 and TRBJ1-4; 9 bases are a match to TRBD1. Germline V gene data show CDR1 as MNHEY and CDR2 as SVGAGI. The CDR3 runs 14 residues. After removal of 7 bases from V and 4 bases from J, the junction contained 4 bases not matched to a gene. The CDR3 spells CASTRTGDNEKLFF. DNA of the CDR3: TGTGCCAGCACCCGGACAGGGGATAATGAAAAACTGTTTTTT.

The J gene is TRBJ2-1, the V gene TRBV2; D tentatively fits TRBD1 or TRBD2 (5 bases each). In germline, CDR1 is SNHLY, CDR2 FYNNEI. With 4 bases removed from V and 12 bases from J, the gap between germline ends came to 10 bases. The CDR3 is 11 amino acids. The CDR3 nucleotides read TGTGCCAGCAGTGGGGGGAGCCTGCAGTTCTTC. Its protein product is CASSGGSLQFF.

The chain links TRBV5-4 to TRBJ1-6, with 9 bases aligning to TRBD1. Germline V gives CDR1 SGHNT, CDR2 YYREEE (reference sequence). Trimming at V came to 2 bases and at J to 0 bases, leaving 6 bases not matched to a gene. The CDR3 contains 18 residues. The CDR3 sequence is CASSFGQGSSSYNSPLHF. CDR3 in DNA: TGTGCCAGCAGCTTTGGACAGGGGTCGAGCTCCTATAATTCACCCCTCCACTTT.

V is TRBV6-5 and J is TRBJ1-1, with D unresolved. Germline CDR1 reads MNHEY; CDR2 reads SVGAGI. The germline V and J ends were trimmed by 6 bases and 1 base, with 6 bases remaining between them. The CDR3 is 12 amino acids. This chain's CDR3 is CASRRGNTEAFF. In DNA, the CDR3 is TGTGCCAGCAGACGAGGGAACACTGAAGCTTTCTTT.

The chain carries TRBV10-3 and TRBJ2-7; a possible D gene is TRBD1 (6 bases). Trimming removed 3 bases at V and 6 bases at J, with 15 bases between. Germline CDR1 reads ENHRY; CDR2 reads SYGVKD. The CDR3 sequence is 14 residues long. CDR3 sequence: CAISEGEQGSEQYV. The CDR3 coding sequence is TGTGCCATCAGTGAAGGAGAACAGGGAAGCGAGCAGTACGTC.